This entry lists 23 T cell receptor beta chains sequenced from one sample in a study of control samples from healthy donors and cancer patients. This table comes from immunoSEQ multiplex PCR, and its TCRdb copy is limited to in-frame clones, with some not included. The sample records more than 95,000 clones, around 94% being singletons. Material for sequencing was PBMCs. All receptors come from a man of 80 years or more with head and neck cancer.

The chain recombines TRBV5-4 with TRBJ2-3; 12 positions agree with TRBD2. Germline V CDR1 and CDR2: SGHNT, YYREEE (reference sequence). This CDR3 spans 17 amino acids. V lost 4 bases, J lost 2 bases, and 8 bases stayed unmatched. As DNA, the CDR3 is TGTGCCAGCAGCGCCAGGACTAGCGGGGCCTACACAGATACGCAGTATTTT. As protein: CASSARTSGAYTDTQYF.

The CDR3 bases are TGCGCCAGCACCGGGCAGGGATCTAGCACAGATACGCAGTATTTT. Amino acid sequence: CASTGQGSSTDTQYF. The V and J genes are TRBV5-1 and TRBJ2-3, with D possibly matching TRBD1 (5 bases). The germline V gene encodes CDR1 SGHRS and CDR2 YFSETQ. The CDR3 is 15 amino acids. Trimming stripped 6 bases from V and 0 bases from J, with 14 bases between.

This clone showed up just once. CDR3 DNA sequence: TGTGCCAGCAGCGGACAGGGTACGAGTATTGAGCAGTTCTTC. Protein product: CASSGQGTSIEQFF. V and J are TRBV7-2 and TRBJ2-1, with 8 positions matching TRBD1. V was pared by 5 bases and J by 9 bases, with 9 bases of the junction left unmatched. The CDR3 is 14 amino acids. Looked up from germline, CDR1 is SGHTA and CDR2 is FQGNSA.

The chain combines TRBV6-5 with TRBJ1-2; D uncertain. CDR1 MNHEY and CDR2 SVGAGI come from the germline V gene. V lost 8 bases and J 4 bases, leaving 14 bases between the germline ends. The CDR3 length is 13 residues. CDR3 nucleotides: TGTGCCAGCTGTCGGGGAGGAGGCTATGGCTACACCTTC. The encoded protein is CASCRGGGYGYTF.

J is TRBJ2-5 and V is TRBV27; 9 nucleotides match TRBD2. CDR1 and CDR2 from the germline V gene are MNHEY and SMNVEV (reference sequence). This CDR3 spans 16 amino acids. V gave up 3 bases and J gave up 5 bases; unmatched junction bases: 10. DNA of the CDR3: TGTGCCAGCAGTTTTTGGGGTAGCGGGAGTCGCGAGACCCAGTACTTC. Translating it yields CASSFWGSGSRETQYF.

V gene TRBV7-2 combines with J gene TRBJ2-1; 8 bases are shared with TRBD2. This CDR3 has 13 residues. CDR1 is SGHTA, CDR2 FQGNSA, per germline. V shed 5 bases, J shed 9 bases, and the junction held 6 bases outside the gene matches. In DNA, the CDR3 is TGTGCCAGCAGCCCCTCACGGGGGGGTGAGCAGTTCTTC. It specifies CASSPSRGGEQFF.

The chain couples TRBV30 to TRBJ1-3; D remains ambiguous. This CDR3 spans 14 amino acids. The ends were cut back, 4 bases at V and 1 base at J, with 11 bases in the middle. CDR1 GTSNPN and CDR2 SVGIG come from the germline V gene (reference sequence). The CDR3 reads CAWNLALSGNTIYF. In DNA, the CDR3 is TGTGCCTGGAACTTAGCTCTATCTGGAAACACCATATATTTT.

The chain joins TRBV10-1 to TRBJ2-5; D is possibly TRBD1 (5 bases). This CDR3 spans 16 amino acids. From germline, CDR1 is WNHNN and CDR2 SYGVQD (reference sequence). The V and J ends lost 8 bases and 1 base respectively, with 20 bases between them. DNA of the CDR3: TGCGCCAGCCGAAAGGGTCAGGGTGTCCTCCAAGAGACCCAGTACTTC. As protein: CASRKGQGVLQETQYF.

A single count supports this clone. The rearrangement uses TRBV11-2 and TRBJ1-6; the D is unclear. The V end lost 1 base, the J end lost 7 bases, and 5 bases lay between the germline ends. The CDR3 is 13 residues long. From germline, CDR1 is SGHAT and CDR2 FQNNGV. CDR3 coding DNA: TGTGCCAGCAGCTTAGGGCAGAATTCACCCCTCCACTTT. Translated, it gives CASSLGQNSPLHF.

The CDR3 bases are TGCGCCAGCAGCTTCCTTCCGGGACAGGGAGGCGAGCAGTACTTC. It encodes CASSFLPGQGGEQYF. The chain recombines TRBV5-1 with TRBJ2-7, with 9 bases that match TRBD1. Germline lookup yields CDR1 SGHRS and CDR2 YFSETQ. V lost 2 bases and J lost 6; bases outside the gene matches: 9. CDR3 length: 15 residues.

CDR3 loop: CASSVEARVNTEAFF. The CDR3 nucleotides read TGTGCCAGCAGCGTAGAAGCCAGGGTAAACACTGAAGCTTTCTTT. The chain couples TRBV9 to TRBJ1-1; D might be TRBD1 (5 bases). Trimming pared 0 bases from V and 2 bases from J, leaving 11 bases between. Germline V gene lookup returns CDR1 SGDLS and CDR2 YYNGEE. The CDR3 contains 15 residues.

The DNA for the CDR3 is TGCAGTGCTAGTCTGGCAGACAATCAGCCCCAGCATTTT. Translated, it gives CSASLADNQPQHF. The chain carries TRBV20-1 and TRBJ1-5; D is unclear. The CDR3 is 13 amino acids. Trimming took 3 bases from V and 3 from J, leaving 9 bases between them. Germline CDR1 is DFQATT and CDR2 is SNEGSKA (reference sequence).

This chain connects TRBV30 to TRBJ2-3, with TRBD2 matching over 10 bases. The CDR3 length is 16 residues. The germline V gene encodes CDR1 GTSNPN and CDR2 SVGIG (reference sequence). V was clipped by 3 bases and J by 6 bases; unmatched bases: 12. Here the CDR3 reads CAWSALLAGVGDTQYF. The CDR3 DNA sequence: TGTGCCTGGAGCGCACTCCTAGCGGGAGTGGGTGATACGCAGTATTTT. Filled out from reference TRBV30 and TRBJ2-3, the complete variable domain reads SQTIHQWPATLVQPVGSPLSLECTVEGTSNPNLYWYRQAAGRGLQLLFYSVGIGQISSEVPQNLSASRPQDRQFILSSKKLLLSDSGFYLCAWSALLAGVGDTQYFGPGTRLTVL.

The V gene is TRBV6-6, the J gene TRBJ1-2; a possible D gene is TRBD1 (5 bases). With 2 bases removed from V and 4 bases from J, the gap between germline ends came to 14 bases. The CDR3 is 15 amino acids. Germline CDR1 MNHNY, CDR2 SVGAGI (reference sequence). CDR3 in amino acids: CASSYTATAPYGYTF. As DNA, the CDR3 is TGTGCCAGCAGTTACACCGCGACAGCTCCCTATGGCTACACCTTC.

This chain joins TRBV19 and TRBJ1-1, with a tentative D call TRBD1 (6 bases). Germline lookup yields CDR1 LNHDA and CDR2 SQIVND (reference sequence). V dropped 0 bases and J dropped 1 base, with 21 bases sitting between them. This CDR3 has 19 amino acids. CDR3 coding DNA: TGTGCCAGTAGTATAGATGGGGGTGCAGCAGGGGCCGCGAACACTGAAGCTTTCTTT. Translated: CASSIDGGAAGAANTEAFF.

The genes are TRBV12-5 and TRBJ2-7; no definite D call. This CDR3 is built from 12 residues. With 4 bases removed from V and 0 bases from J, the gap between germline ends came to 4 bases. CDR1 and CDR2 from the germline V gene are LGHNT and FRNRAP. The DNA of the CDR3 is TGTGCTAGTGGTTATAGCTCCTACGAGCAGTACTTC. Its translation: CASGYSSYEQYF.

This chain uses TRBV14 with TRBJ1-1; 8 nucleotides agree with TRBD1. CDR1 is SGHDN, CDR2 FVKESK, per germline. The J segment lost 3 bases and the V segment lost 0 bases, leaving 9 bases of the junction unmatched. The CDR3 totals 17 residues. CDR3 protein: CASSQDRRRGLHTEAFF. The DNA of the CDR3 is TGTGCCAGCAGCCAAGATCGGCGCAGGGGGCTACACACTGAAGCTTTCTTT.

The chain employs TRBV7-2 and TRBJ1-2; 9 positions match TRBD1. Germline-derived CDR1 and CDR2 are SGHTA and FQGNSA. The V gene end was trimmed by 5 bases and the J gene end by 7 bases; junction bases not matched to a gene: 5. This CDR3 region has 13 residues. The CDR3 here is CASSRDRAAGYTF. The CDR3 DNA reads as TGTGCCAGCAGCCGGGACAGGGCCGCTGGCTACACCTTC. Using reference TRBV7-2 and TRBJ1-2 for the parts outside the CDR3, the full variable domain is GAGVSQSPSNKVTEKGKDVELRCDPISGHTALYWYRQSLGQGLEFLIYFQGNSAPDKSGLPSDRFSAERTGGSVSTLTIQRTQQEDSAVYLCASSRDRAAGYTFGSGTRLTVV.

Points on this clone: The same CDR3 arises from other DNA sequences in this sample as well. The chain employs TRBV14 and TRBJ1-2; 9 positions agree with TRBD1. The junction had 13 bases not matched to a gene; V was cut back by 4 bases and J by 4 bases. The CDR3 extends over 17 amino acids. CDR1 is SGHDN and CDR2 is FVKESK in the germline V gene. The DNA for the CDR3 is TGTGCCAGCAGCCGCCTACTACAGGGGGCCCCTTCCTATGGCTACACCTTC. It specifies CASSRLLQGAPSYGYTF.

The chain employs TRBV9 and TRBJ2-7; D unclear. The V and J ends lost 0 bases and 0 bases respectively, with 7 bases between them. Germline assignment: CDR1 SGDLS and CDR2 YYNGEE. The CDR3 contains 14 residues. The CDR3 loop is CASSVGSSSYEQYF. For the CDR3, the DNA is TGTGCCAGCAGCGTAGGGAGCAGCTCCTACGAGCAGTACTTC.

This clone was recorded once. This chain joins TRBV9 and TRBJ1-4; a weak D match, TRBD1 (5 bases). The V end lost 2 bases, the J end lost 4 bases, and 12 bases lay between the germline ends. Germline assignment: CDR1 SGDLS and CDR2 YYNGEE. The CDR3 sequence is 15 residues long. CDR3 in amino acids: CASSVEGRHNEKLFF. In DNA, the CDR3 is TGTGCCAGCAGCGTGGAGGGACGCCATAATGAAAAACTGTTTTTT. Looking up the rest from reference TRBV9 and TRBJ1-4 gives the full variable domain: DSGVTQTPKHLITATGQRVTLRCSPRSGDLSVYWYQQSLDQGLQFLIQYYNGEERAKGNILERFSAQQFPDLHSELNLSSLELGDSALYFCASSVEGRHNEKLFFGSGTQLSVL.

The chain uses TRBV7-2 and TRBJ1-2; tentative D call: TRBD1 (6 bases). V lost 1 base to trimming and J lost 5 bases, with 11 bases between them. CDR3 length: 14 residues. The germline V gene encodes CDR1 SGHTA and CDR2 FQGNSA. The CDR3 nucleotides read TGTGCCAGCAGCTTAGGGACAGTGCGATATGGCTACACCTTC. Encoded protein: CASSLGTVRYGYTF. The complete variable domain, with remaining parts taken from reference TRBV7-2 and TRBJ1-2, reads GAGVSQSPSNKVTEKGKDVELRCDPISGHTALYWYRQSLGQGLEFLIYFQGNSAPDKSGLPSDRFSAERTGGSVSTLTIQRTQQEDSAVYLCASSLGTVRYGYTFGSGTRLTVV.

The chain employs TRBV9 and TRBJ2-7; D remains unclear. V was shortened by 3 bases and J by 3 bases, with 13 bases between the two germline ends. CDR1 and CDR2 from the germline V gene are SGDLS and YYNGEE. There are 14 residues in the CDR3. Here the CDR3 reads CASSAGPGFYEQYF. In nucleotides, the CDR3 is TGTGCCAGCAGCGCGGGTCCTGGTTTCTACGAGCAGTACTTC.